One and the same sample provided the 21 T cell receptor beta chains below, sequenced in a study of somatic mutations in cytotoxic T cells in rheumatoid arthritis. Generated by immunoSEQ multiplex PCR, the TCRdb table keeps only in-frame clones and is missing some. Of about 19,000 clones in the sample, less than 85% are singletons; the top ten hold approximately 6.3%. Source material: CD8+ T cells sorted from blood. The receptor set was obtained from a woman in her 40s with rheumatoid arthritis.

The CDR3 DNA is TGTGCCTGGAGTGTACTAACCAATGAGCAGTTCTTC. Translation gives CAWSVLTNEQFF. The V and J genes are TRBV30 and TRBJ2-1; D ambiguous. V lost 0 bases and J 6 bases, leaving 6 bases between the germline ends. The germline gives CDR1 GTSNPN, CDR2 SVGIG (reference sequence). The CDR3 has 12 amino acids. The complete variable domain, with remaining parts taken from reference TRBV30 and TRBJ2-1, reads SQTIHQWPATLVQPVGSPLSLECTVEGTSNPNLYWYRQAAGRGLQLLFYSVGIGQISSEVPQNLSASRPQDRQFILSSKKLLLSDSGFYLCAWSVLTNEQFFGPGTRLTVL.

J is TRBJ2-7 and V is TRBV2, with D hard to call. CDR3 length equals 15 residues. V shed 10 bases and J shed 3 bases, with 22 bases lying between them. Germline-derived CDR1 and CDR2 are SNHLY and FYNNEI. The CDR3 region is CATLRLGASDYEQYF. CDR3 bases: TGTGCCACCCTGCGTTTGGGCGCATCGGACTACGAGCAGTACTTC.

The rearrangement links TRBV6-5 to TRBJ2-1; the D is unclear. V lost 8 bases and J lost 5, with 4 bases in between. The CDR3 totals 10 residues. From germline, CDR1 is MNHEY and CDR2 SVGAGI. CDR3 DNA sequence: TGTGCCAGCCAAAACAATGAGCAGTTCTTC. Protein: CASQNNEQFF.

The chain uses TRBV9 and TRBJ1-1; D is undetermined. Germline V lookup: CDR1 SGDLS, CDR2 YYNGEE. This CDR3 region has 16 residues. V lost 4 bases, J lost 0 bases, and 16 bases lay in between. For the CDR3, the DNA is TGTGCCAGCAGCCCCTCCGGAGAAGGCCTGAACACTGAAGCTTTCTTT. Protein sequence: CASSPSGEGLNTEAFF.

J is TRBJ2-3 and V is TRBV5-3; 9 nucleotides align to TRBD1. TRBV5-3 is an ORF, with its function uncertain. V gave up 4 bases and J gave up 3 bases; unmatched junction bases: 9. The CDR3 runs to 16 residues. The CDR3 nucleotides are TGTGCCAGAAGCACCCGGGACAGGGCCTTAACAGATACGCAGTATTTT. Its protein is CARSTRDRALTDTQYF.

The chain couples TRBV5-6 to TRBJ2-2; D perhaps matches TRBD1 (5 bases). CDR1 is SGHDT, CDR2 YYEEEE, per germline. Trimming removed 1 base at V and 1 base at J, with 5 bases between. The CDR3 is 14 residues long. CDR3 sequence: CASSLTGNTGELFF. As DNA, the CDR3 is TGTGCCAGCAGCTTGACAGGGAACACCGGGGAGCTGTTTTTT.

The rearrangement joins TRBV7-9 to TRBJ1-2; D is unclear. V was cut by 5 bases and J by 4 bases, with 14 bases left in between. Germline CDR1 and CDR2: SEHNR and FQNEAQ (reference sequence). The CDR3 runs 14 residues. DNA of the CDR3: TGTGCCAGCAGCCCCGCGGTAGAAGGCTATGGCTACACCTTC. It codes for CASSPAVEGYGYTF.

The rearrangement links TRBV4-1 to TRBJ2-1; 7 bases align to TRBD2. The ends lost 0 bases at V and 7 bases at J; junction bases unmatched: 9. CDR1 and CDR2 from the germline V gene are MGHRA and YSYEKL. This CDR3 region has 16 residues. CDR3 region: CASSQDRASGLNEQFF. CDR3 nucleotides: TGCGCCAGCAGCCAAGATAGGGCTAGCGGATTGAATGAGCAGTTCTTC.

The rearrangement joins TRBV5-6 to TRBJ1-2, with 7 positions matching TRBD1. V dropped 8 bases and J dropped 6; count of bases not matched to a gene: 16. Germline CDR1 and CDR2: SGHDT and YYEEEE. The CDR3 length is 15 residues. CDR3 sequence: CASIESGTELHGYTF. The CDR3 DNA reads TGTGCCAGTATAGAATCCGGGACAGAGTTACATGGCTACACCTTC. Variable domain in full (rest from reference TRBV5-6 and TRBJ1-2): DAGVTQSPTHLIKTRGQQVTLRCSPKSGHDTVSWYQQALGQGPQFIFQYYEEEERQRGNFPDRFSGHQFPNYSSELNVNALLLGDSALYLCASIESGTELHGYTFGSGTRLTVV.

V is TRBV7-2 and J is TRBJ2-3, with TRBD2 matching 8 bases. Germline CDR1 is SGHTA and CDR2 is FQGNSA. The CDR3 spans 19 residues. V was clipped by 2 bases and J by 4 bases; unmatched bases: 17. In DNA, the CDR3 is TGTGCCAGCAGCTTATGGGCTAGCGGGCTTACTACGACCGCAGATACGCAGTATTTT. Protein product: CASSLWASGLTTTADTQYF.

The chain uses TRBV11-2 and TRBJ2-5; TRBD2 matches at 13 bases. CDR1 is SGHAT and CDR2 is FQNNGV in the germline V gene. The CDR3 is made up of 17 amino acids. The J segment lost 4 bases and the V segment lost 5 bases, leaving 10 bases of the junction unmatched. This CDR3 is CASSLGTSGVLGETQYF. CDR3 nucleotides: TGTGCCAGCAGCCTAGGGACTAGCGGGGTGTTGGGAGAGACCCAGTACTTC. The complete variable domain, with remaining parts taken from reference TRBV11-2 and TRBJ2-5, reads EAGVAQSPRYKIIEKRQSVAFWCNPISGHATLYWYQQILGQGPKLLIQFQNNGVVDDSQLPKDRFSAERLKGVDSTLKIQPAKLEDSAVYLCASSLGTSGVLGETQYFGPGTRLLVL.

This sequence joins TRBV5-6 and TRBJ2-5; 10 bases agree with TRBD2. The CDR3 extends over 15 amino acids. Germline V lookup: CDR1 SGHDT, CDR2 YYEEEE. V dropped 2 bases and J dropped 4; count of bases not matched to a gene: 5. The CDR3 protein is CASSFGAGGGETQYF. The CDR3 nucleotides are TGTGCCAGCAGCTTTGGAGCGGGAGGGGGAGAGACCCAGTACTTC.

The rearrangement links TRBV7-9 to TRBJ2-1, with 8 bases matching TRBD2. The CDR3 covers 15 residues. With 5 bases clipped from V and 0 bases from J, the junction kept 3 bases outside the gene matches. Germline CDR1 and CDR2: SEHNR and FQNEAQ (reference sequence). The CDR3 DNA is TGTGCCAGCAGCAAAACTAGCGGCTCCTACAATGAGCAGTTCTTC. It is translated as CASSKTSGSYNEQFF.

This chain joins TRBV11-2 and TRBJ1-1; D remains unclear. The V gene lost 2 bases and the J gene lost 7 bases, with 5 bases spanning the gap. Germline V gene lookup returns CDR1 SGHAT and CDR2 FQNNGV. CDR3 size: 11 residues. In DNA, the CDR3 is TGTGCCAGCAGCTTATCAGGTGAAGCTTTCTTT. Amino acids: CASSLSGEAFF.

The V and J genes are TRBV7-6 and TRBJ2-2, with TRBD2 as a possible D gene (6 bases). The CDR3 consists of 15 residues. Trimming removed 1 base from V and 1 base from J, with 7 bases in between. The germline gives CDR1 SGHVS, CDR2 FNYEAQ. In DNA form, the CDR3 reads TGTGCCAGCAGCTTAGAAGCGGGGAACACCGGGGAGCTGTTTTTT. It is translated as CASSLEAGNTGELFF.

Here the CDR3 reads CASSLGLAGSYEQYF. The CDR3 DNA reads TGTGCCAGCAGTCTGGGCCTAGCGGGATCTTACGAGCAGTACTTC. The chain couples TRBV6-5 to TRBJ2-7, with 9 nucleotides matching TRBD2. The CDR3 is 15 residues long. The germline gives CDR1 MNHEY, CDR2 SVGAGI. The junction had 9 bases not matched to a gene; V was cut back by 5 bases and J by 4 bases.

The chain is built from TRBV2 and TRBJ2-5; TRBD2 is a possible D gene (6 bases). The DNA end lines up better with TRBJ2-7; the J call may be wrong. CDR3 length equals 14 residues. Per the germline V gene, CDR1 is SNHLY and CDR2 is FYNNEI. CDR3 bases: TGTGCCAGCAGCGTAAAAGCGGACTACTACGAGCAGTACTTC. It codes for CASSVKADYYEQYF.

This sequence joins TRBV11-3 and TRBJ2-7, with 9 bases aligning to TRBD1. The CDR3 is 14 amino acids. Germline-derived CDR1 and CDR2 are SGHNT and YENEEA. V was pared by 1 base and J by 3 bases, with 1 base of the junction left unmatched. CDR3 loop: CASSLAGQGYEQYF. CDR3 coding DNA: TGTGCCAGCAGCTTAGCGGGACAGGGCTACGAGCAGTACTTC.

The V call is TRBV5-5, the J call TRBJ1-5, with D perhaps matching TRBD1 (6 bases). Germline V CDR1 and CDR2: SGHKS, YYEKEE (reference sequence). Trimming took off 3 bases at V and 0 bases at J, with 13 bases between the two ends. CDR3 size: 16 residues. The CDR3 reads CASSSGGQLSNQPQHF. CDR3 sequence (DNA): TGTGCCAGCAGCTCAGGAGGACAGCTTAGCAATCAGCCCCAGCATTTT.

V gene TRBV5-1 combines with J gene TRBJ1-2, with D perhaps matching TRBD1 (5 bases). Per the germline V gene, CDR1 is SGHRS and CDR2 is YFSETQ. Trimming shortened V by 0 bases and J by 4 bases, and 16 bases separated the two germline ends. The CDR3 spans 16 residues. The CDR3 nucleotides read TGCGCCAGCAGCTTGGGGCAGGGCTCCCCTGGCTATGGCTACACCTTC. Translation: CASSLGQGSPGYGYTF.

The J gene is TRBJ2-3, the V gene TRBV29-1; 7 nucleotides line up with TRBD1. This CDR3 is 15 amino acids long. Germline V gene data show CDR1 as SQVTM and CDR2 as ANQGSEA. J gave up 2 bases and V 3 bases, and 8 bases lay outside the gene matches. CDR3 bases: TGCAGCGTTGAGCCGGGACAGATCCTCACAGATACGCAGTATTTT. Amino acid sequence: CSVEPGQILTDTQYF.